The 30 T cell receptor beta chains below come from one sample, sequenced in a study of blood T cell repertoires in COVID-19. The assay was immunoSEQ multiplex PCR, and TCRdb's table has in-frame clones only and misses some. Found here are about 480,000 clones, 89% of them singletons; the top ten hold roughly 1%. Sequencing was carried out using peripheral blood. The receptors originated from a man aged 18 to 29 with COVID-19, enrolled during active disease.

The V and J genes are TRBV5-6 and TRBJ2-2, with D hard to call. V lost 4 bases to trimming and J lost 9 bases, with 19 bases between them. Germline CDR1 reads SGHDT; CDR2 reads YYEEEE. The CDR3 runs 15 residues. As DNA, the CDR3 is TGTGCCAGCAGCATCCCCCGGGTAGACGTACGGGAGCTGTTTTTT. Its translation: CASSIPRVDVRELFF.

Here the CDR3 DNA reads TGTGCCAGCAGCATACAGGGTGCTCTTGCTGGAAACACCATATATTTT. Amino acids: CASSIQGALAGNTIYF. This chain uses TRBV13 with TRBJ1-3; maybe TRBD1 (6 bases). V lost 5 bases, J lost 2 bases, and 16 bases lay in between. CDR1 PRHDT and CDR2 FYEKMQ come from the germline V gene (reference sequence). The CDR3 covers 16 residues.

V and J are TRBV11-2 and TRBJ1-2; D is unresolved. The V gene's germline CDR1 is SGHAT and CDR2 FQNNGV. The CDR3 runs to 14 residues. V lost 4 bases and J lost 4, with 13 bases in between. The CDR3 sequence is CASSSSPGFYGYTF. In DNA form, the CDR3 reads TGTGCCAGCAGCTCCTCCCCGGGGTTCTATGGCTACACCTTC.

The chain joins TRBV9 to TRBJ2-7; 8 bases map to TRBD1. Trimming took 3 bases from V and 2 from J; bases not matched to a gene: 10. This CDR3 has 16 amino acids. Per germline, CDR1 SGDLS and CDR2 YYNGEE. As DNA, the CDR3 is TGTGCCAGCAGCGCAGACAGGGGAGGAGCCCCCTACGAGCAGTACTTC. Encoded protein: CASSADRGGAPYEQYF.

The chain is built from TRBV21-1 and TRBJ2-7; TRBD2, the table's D call, was not compared with the DNA. TRBV21-1 is designated a pseudogene. The CDR3 loop spans 16 amino acids. CDR3 loop: CASSKVLSRLAREQYF. CDR3 in DNA: TGTGCCAGCAGCAAAGTCCTTTCGAGACTAGCTCGCGAGCAGTACTTC.

This rearrangement joins TRBV7-3 to TRBJ2-3, with 11 positions matching TRBD2. Germline V gives CDR1 SGHTA, CDR2 FQGTGA. The junction had 4 bases not matched to a gene; V was cut back by 5 bases and J by 3 bases. The CDR3 covers 15 residues. CDR3: CASSRLAGPTDTQYF. The CDR3 bases are TGTGCCAGCAGCCGACTAGCGGGACCTACAGATACGCAGTATTTT.

CDR3 loop: CASSPKTSMAEQYF. In DNA form, the CDR3 reads TGTGCCAGCAGCCCCAAGACTAGCATGGCCGAGCAGTACTTC. The rearrangement links TRBV11-3 to TRBJ2-7; 7 nucleotides align to TRBD2. CDR3 size: 14 residues. Germline lookup yields CDR1 SGHNT and CDR2 YENEEA. The J segment lost 6 bases and the V segment lost 5 bases, leaving 10 bases of the junction unmatched. The variable domain in full, completed from reference TRBV11-3 and TRBJ2-7, reads EAGVVQSPRYKIIEKKQPVAFWCNPISGHNTLYWYLQNLGQGPELLIRYENEEAVDDSQLPKDRFSAERLKGVDSTLKIQPAELGDSAVYLCASSPKTSMAEQYFGPGTRLTVT.

The V gene is TRBV5-1, the J gene TRBJ2-3; 9 bases line up with TRBD2. V lost 2 bases, J lost 8 bases, and 9 bases stayed unmatched. The CDR3 runs 15 residues. Germline V gives CDR1 SGHRS, CDR2 YFSETQ. In nucleotides, the CDR3 is TGCGCCAGCAGCTTAGAGACTAGCGGCGTGGGTACGCAGTATTTT. Protein: CASSLETSGVGTQYF.

The chain is built from TRBV18 and TRBJ2-2; 8 nucleotides agree with TRBD1. This CDR3 spans 15 amino acids. The J segment lost 6 bases and the V segment lost 2 bases, leaving 5 bases of the junction unmatched. Per germline, CDR1 KGHSH and CDR2 LQKENI. CDR3 sequence reads: CASSPTRQGPGELFF. The CDR3 DNA reads as TGTGCCAGCTCACCAACCCGACAGGGGCCCGGGGAGCTGTTTTTT.

Note on this clone: The sample holds other DNA sequences that translate to the same CDR3. The gene calls are TRBV12-3 or TRBV12-4 and TRBJ1-5; D ambiguous. V lost 6 bases and J 4 bases, leaving 10 bases between the germline ends. The CDR3 length is 13 residues. Here the CDR3 reads CASSWTGNQPQHF. Here the CDR3 DNA reads TGTGCCAGCAGCTGGACGGGGAATCAGCCCCAGCATTTT.

The chain links TRBV7-9 to TRBJ2-7; 8 nucleotides align to TRBD1. CDR1 is SEHNR and CDR2 is FQNEAQ in the germline V gene (reference sequence). V shed 5 bases, J shed 0 bases, and the junction held 9 bases outside the gene matches. The CDR3 extends over 16 amino acids. As DNA, the CDR3 is TGTGCCAGCAGCCCTAGAGTGGGGACAGGCTCCTACGAGCAGTACTTC. The encoded protein is CASSPRVGTGSYEQYF.

The J gene is TRBJ2-3, the V gene TRBV28; TRBD2 might be the D (6 bases). The CDR3 runs to 15 residues. Looked up from germline, CDR1 is MDHEN and CDR2 is SYDVKM. Trimming stripped 4 bases from V and 0 bases from J, with 11 bases between. CDR3 in amino acids: CASSSEGGSTDTQYF. CDR3 coding DNA: TGTGCCAGCAGTTCCGAAGGAGGGAGCACAGATACGCAGTATTTT.

The genes are TRBV28 and TRBJ2-1, with TRBD2 matching over 9 bases. Germline V gene lookup returns CDR1 MDHEN and CDR2 SYDVKM. V was pared by 1 base and J by 7 bases, with 5 bases of the junction left unmatched. The CDR3 runs 15 residues. The DNA of the CDR3 is TGTGCCAGCAGTTTATCAACTAGCGGGTTGAATGAGCAGTTCTTC. Amino acid sequence: CASSLSTSGLNEQFF.

The chain links TRBV4-1 to TRBJ1-3; D possibly corresponds to TRBD1 (6 bases). The V end lost 1 base, the J end lost 1 base, and 11 bases lay between the germline ends. Germline CDR1 reads MGHRA; CDR2 reads YSYEKL. CDR3 length: 16 residues. The CDR3 nucleotides are TGCGCCAGCAGCCAAGGACACCAGGGGTCTGGAAACACCATATATTTT. This translates into CASSQGHQGSGNTIYF.

The chain's CDR3 is CASSSDRGNTIYF. In nucleotides, the CDR3 is TGTGCCAGCAGTTCGGACAGAGGAAACACCATATATTTT. The chain joins TRBV6-5 to TRBJ1-3, with D possibly being TRBD1 (6 bases). The V and J ends lost 4 bases and 4 bases respectively, with 8 bases between them. In germline, CDR1 is MNHEY, CDR2 SVGAGI. This CDR3 spans 13 amino acids.

The genes are TRBV18 and TRBJ2-2; D perhaps matches TRBD2 (5 bases). The CDR3 spans 17 residues. Germline loops: CDR1 KGHSH, CDR2 LQKENI. Trimming stripped 0 bases from V and 2 bases from J, with 13 bases between. This CDR3 is CASSPPRGDPNTGELFF. The CDR3 nucleotides are TGTGCCAGCTCACCACCCCGGGGAGACCCTAACACCGGGGAGCTGTTTTTT.

V gene TRBV11-3 combines with J gene TRBJ2-1; possible D gene TRBD2, 5 bases. This CDR3 is built from 13 residues. Germline V lookup: CDR1 SGHNT, CDR2 YENEEA. The V gene lost 6 bases and the J gene lost 9 bases, with 15 bases spanning the gap. In DNA form, the CDR3 reads TGTGCCAGCAGTCAACCCGCTACTAGTGAGCAGTTCTTC. Translation gives CASSQPATSEQFF.

The CDR3: CSVSSAGFF. CDR3 in DNA: TGCAGTGTATCTAGCGCTGGGTTCTTC. This chain links TRBV20-1 with TRBJ2-1, with D perhaps matching TRBD2 (6 bases). The CDR3 contains 9 residues. V dropped 7 bases and J dropped 15 bases, with 13 bases sitting between them. The germline gives CDR1 DFQATT, CDR2 SNEGSKA (reference sequence).

Here the CDR3 reads CASSHIRQGTIYGYTF. In nucleotides, the CDR3 is TGTGCCAGCAGCCATATTAGACAGGGGACAATTTATGGCTACACCTTC. The chain carries TRBV14 and TRBJ1-2, with 8 positions matching TRBD1. Germline values: CDR1 SGHDN, CDR2 FVKESK. Trimming took 3 bases from V and 5 from J; bases not matched to a gene: 11. The CDR3 is made up of 16 amino acids.

The J gene is TRBJ2-7, the V gene TRBV28; no definite D call. The length of the CDR3 is 12 residues. The germline V gene encodes CDR1 MDHEN and CDR2 SYDVKM. V was cut by 2 bases and J by 2 bases, with 4 bases left in between. The CDR3 sequence is CASSLSTYEQYF. The CDR3 nucleotides are TGTGCCAGCAGTTTAAGCACCTACGAGCAGTACTTC. The variable domain in full, completed from reference TRBV28 and TRBJ2-7, reads DVKVTQSSRYLVKRTGEKVFLECVQDMDHENMFWYRQDPGLGLRLIYFSYDVKMKEKGDIPEGYSVSREKKERFSLILESASTNQTSMYLCASSLSTYEQYFGPGTRLTVT.

This rearrangement joins TRBV24-1 to TRBJ2-7, with 8 bases identical to TRBD1. This CDR3 is built from 17 residues. Germline CDR1 KGHDR, CDR2 SFDVKD. The trim removed 4 bases at V and 7 bases at J, leaving 17 bases unmatched. CDR3 sequence reads: CATSESGTGVVRGEQYF. CDR3 DNA sequence: TGTGCCACCAGTGAATCCGGGACAGGCGTCGTAAGGGGTGAGCAGTACTTC.

J is TRBJ2-1 and V is TRBV9; TRBD1 matches 10 bases. Germline CDR1 SGDLS, CDR2 YYNGEE. Losses at the gene ends were 0 bases for V and 7 bases for J; bases not matched to a gene: 4. The CDR3 loop spans 15 amino acids. The CDR3 bases are TGTGCCAGCAGCGTAGAGAGACAGGGGGCAAATGAGCAGTTCTTC. The encoded protein is CASSVERQGANEQFF.

The rearrangement uses TRBV5-1 and TRBJ2-1; D is perhaps TRBD2 (6 bases). This CDR3 contains 14 residues. Germline values: CDR1 SGHRS, CDR2 YFSETQ. Trimming left V 2 bases short and J 2 bases short, with 8 bases between. CDR3 DNA: TGCGCCAGCAGCTTTGGAGGGACCTACAATGAGCAGTTCTTC. Protein: CASSFGGTYNEQFF.

This chain links TRBV27 with TRBJ1-2, with D perhaps matching TRBD1 (5 bases). Trimming took 3 bases from V and 4 from J, leaving 12 bases between them. Germline CDR1 and CDR2: MNHEY and SMNVEV (reference sequence). CDR3 size: 14 residues. CDR3 coding DNA: TGTGCCAGCAGTTTCCGGGGGGGGTTCTATGGCTACACCTTC. Translated: CASSFRGGFYGYTF.

The V call is TRBV12-3 or TRBV12-4, the J call TRBJ1-5, with D possibly TRBD1 on 5 matching bases. V lost 5 bases to trimming and J lost 6 bases, with 11 bases between them. The CDR3 extends over 13 amino acids. CDR3 DNA sequence: TGTGCCAGCAGTCGGGGGGTGGGTCAGCCCCAGCATTTT. Amino acid sequence: CASSRGVGQPQHF.

The chain employs TRBV19 and TRBJ2-5; perhaps TRBD1 as D (5 bases). The CDR3 sequence is 15 residues long. V was pared by 6 bases and J by 0 bases, with 14 bases between. CDR1 LNHDA and CDR2 SQIVND come from the germline V gene (reference sequence). The CDR3 DNA is TGTGCCAGTAGGGGAACAGGCCAGTACCAAGAGACCCAGTACTTC. This gives the protein CASRGTGQYQETQYF. Based on the CDR3 plus reference TRBV19 and TRBJ2-5, the full variable domain is DGGITQSPKYLFRKEGQNVTLSCEQNLNHDAMYWYRQDPGQGLRLIYYSQIVNDFQKGDIAEGYSVSREKKESFPLTVTSAQKNPTAFYLCASRGTGQYQETQYFGPGTRLLVL.

This clone was counted a few times. The CDR3 region is CASSREGRKAFF. The CDR3 DNA sequence: TGTGCCAGCAGCCGGGAGGGGCGGAAAGCTTTCTTT. The gene calls are TRBV7-6 and TRBJ1-1, with D possibly being TRBD1 (5 bases). This CDR3 is built from 12 residues. The germline gives CDR1 SGHVS, CDR2 FNYEAQ. V was pared by 5 bases and J by 9 bases, with 13 bases between.

The gene calls are TRBV19 and TRBJ2-4; 11 nucleotides align to TRBD1. J gave up 5 bases and V 3 bases, and 3 bases lay outside the gene matches. The CDR3 has 15 residues. CDR1 and CDR2 from the germline V gene are LNHDA and SQIVND (reference sequence). CDR3: CASSIGDRGENIQYF. For the CDR3, the DNA is TGTGCCAGTAGTATCGGGGACAGGGGGGAAAACATTCAGTACTTC.

This chain uses TRBV7-9 with TRBJ2-2; 8 nucleotides match TRBD1. From germline, CDR1 is SEHNR and CDR2 FQNEAQ (reference sequence). The CDR3 has 15 residues. J gave up 0 bases and V 6 bases, and 3 bases lay outside the gene matches. CDR3 residues: CASRPQGANTGELFF. In DNA form, the CDR3 reads TGTGCCAGCAGGCCACAGGGGGCGAACACCGGGGAGCTGTTTTTT.

This rearrangement joins TRBV5-4 to TRBJ1-3; D unclear. Trimming cost V 2 bases and J 0 bases, with 6 bases left between them. The CDR3 runs 14 residues. Germline CDR1 SGHNT, CDR2 YYREEE (reference sequence). The DNA for the CDR3 is TGTGCCAGCAGCTTCCCTATCTCTGGAAACACCATATATTTT. This sequence encodes CASSFPISGNTIYF.